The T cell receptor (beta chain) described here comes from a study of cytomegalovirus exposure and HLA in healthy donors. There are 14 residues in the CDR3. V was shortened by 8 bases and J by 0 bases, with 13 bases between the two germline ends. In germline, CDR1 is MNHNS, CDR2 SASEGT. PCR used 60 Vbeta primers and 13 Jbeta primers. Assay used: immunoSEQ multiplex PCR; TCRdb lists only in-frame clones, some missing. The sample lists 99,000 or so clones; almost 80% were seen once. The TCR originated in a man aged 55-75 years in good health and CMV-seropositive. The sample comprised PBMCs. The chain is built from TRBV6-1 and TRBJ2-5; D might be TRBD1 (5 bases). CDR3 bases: TGTGCCAGCTCTTCAGGACAACACCAAGAGACCCAGTACTTC. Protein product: CASSSGQHQETQYF.